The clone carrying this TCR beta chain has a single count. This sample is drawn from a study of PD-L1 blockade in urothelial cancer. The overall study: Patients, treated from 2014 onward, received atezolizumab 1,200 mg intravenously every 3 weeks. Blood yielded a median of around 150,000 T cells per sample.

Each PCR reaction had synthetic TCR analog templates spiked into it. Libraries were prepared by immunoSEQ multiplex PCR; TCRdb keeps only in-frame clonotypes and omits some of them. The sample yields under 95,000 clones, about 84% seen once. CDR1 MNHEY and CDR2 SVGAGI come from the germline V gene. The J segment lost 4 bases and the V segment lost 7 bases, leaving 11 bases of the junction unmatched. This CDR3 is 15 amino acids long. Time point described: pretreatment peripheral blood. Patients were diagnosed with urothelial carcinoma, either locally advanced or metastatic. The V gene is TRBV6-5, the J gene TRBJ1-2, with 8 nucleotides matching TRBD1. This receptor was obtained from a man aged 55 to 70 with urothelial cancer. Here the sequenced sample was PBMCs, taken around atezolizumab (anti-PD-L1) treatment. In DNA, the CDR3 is TGTGCCAGCATAATGCGTAGGACAGGGCTCTATGGCTACACCTTC. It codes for CASIMRRTGLYGYTF.